This TCR beta chain emerged from a study of blood T cell repertoires in COVID-19. Study-level information: Some COVID-19 samples were acute and others convalescent; all came from the United States, Italy and Spain. T cells, B-cell-depleted T cells, or PBMCs provided the cDNA or gDNA that served as material.

Original handling: Estimation of nucleated cell counts relied on the amplification of reference gene primers. Profiled with immunoSEQ multiplex PCR; TCRdb holds only in-frame clones, not every one. V and J calls and clone size are given by that table; D and trimming were obtained from the DNA. The sample consists of over 85,000 clones, more than 85% of them appearing once. Germline V lookup: CDR1 MNHNS, CDR2 SASEGT. Trimming pared 3 bases from V and 9 bases from J, leaving 6 bases between. This CDR3 has 11 residues. Material: peripheral blood. V and J are TRBV6-1 and TRBJ1-5; D is undetermined. The source of this sequence is a man aged 18 to 30 with acute or convalescent COVID-19. The CDR3: CASSDFRPQHF. Here the CDR3 DNA reads TGTGCCAGCAGTGATTTTCGGCCCCAGCATTTT.